This record concerns one TCR beta chain sequence. Its antigen is undetermined. The record originates from a study of blood T cells in healthy people across ages. Study results and caveats: A roughly linear age-dependent decrease characterized TCR beta diversity per million T cells.

Germline lookup yields CDR1 KGHDR and CDR2 SFDVKD. This CDR3 contains 17 residues. V lost 5 bases to trimming and J lost 4 bases, with 22 bases between them. It was with a sample-barcoded 5' primer and a J-beta primer mix that a second PCR of roughly 7 to 12 cycles was run. With 12 random nucleotides, a template-switch adaptor tagged each individual cDNA molecule. TCRdb recomputed calls from the 5' RACE reads with MiXCR, one row per CDR3 protein. Here the sample spans 1.5 million to 2 million distinct CDR3 sequences, 28% being singletons. The sequence was collected from a woman in her thirties in good health. Source material: blood. This rearrangement joins TRBV24-1 to TRBJ1-2, with D possibly TRBD1 on 5 matching bases. The CDR3 reads CATSGTGADRLSYGYTF. The CDR3 DNA sequence: TGTGCCACCAGTGGAACTGGGGCAGACCGGTTAAGCTATGGCTACACCTTC.